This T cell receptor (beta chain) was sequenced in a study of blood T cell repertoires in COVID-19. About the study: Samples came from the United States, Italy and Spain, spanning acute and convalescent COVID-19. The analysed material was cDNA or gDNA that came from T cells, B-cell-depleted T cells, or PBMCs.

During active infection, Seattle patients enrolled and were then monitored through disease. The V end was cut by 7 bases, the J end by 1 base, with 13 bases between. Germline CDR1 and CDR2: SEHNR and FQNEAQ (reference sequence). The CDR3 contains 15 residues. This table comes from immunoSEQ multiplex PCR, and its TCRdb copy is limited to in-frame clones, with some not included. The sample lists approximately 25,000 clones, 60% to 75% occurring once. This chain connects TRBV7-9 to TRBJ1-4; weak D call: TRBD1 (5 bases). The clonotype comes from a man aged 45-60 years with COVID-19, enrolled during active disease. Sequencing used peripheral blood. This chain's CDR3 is CASTEGRETNEKLFF. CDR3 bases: TGTGCCAGCACCGAGGGGCGGGAAACTAATGAAAAACTGTTTTTT.